Detailed here is one T cell receptor beta chain. The target antigen is unknown. The treatment here: approximately 18 received Ad26.COV2.S at low or high dose, single or two shots; 5 received placebo; per-sample allocation not given. It was on day 63 after the first vaccine or placebo injection that samples were taken. A Boston adult aged 18-55 years was the donor. Germline V gene data show CDR1 as MDHEN and CDR2 as SYDVKM. The length of the CDR3 is 13 residues. V was cut by 6 bases and J by 5 bases, with 13 bases left in between. This specimen comes from a study of Ad26.COV2.S vaccination and SARS-CoV-2 variants. At the level of the study: Ad26.COV2.S was injected intramuscularly once or twice, 56 days apart. Overall study results and limits: Researchers reported similar non-spike TCR breadth in vaccine and placebo recipients. Vaccinated individuals (as opposed to placebo recipients) had higher spike-specific TCR breadth.

Some clones are missing from TCRdb's copy, which holds only in-frame ones; the method was immunoSEQ multiplex PCR. The sample includes about 350,000 clones, approximately 81% of them seen just once. The chain is built from TRBV28 and TRBJ2-5, with D possibly TRBD2 on 6 matching bases. The material was peripheral blood, obtained in a trial of Ad26.COV2.S vaccine versus placebo. The TCR originated in a person between 18 and 60 years old who received the Ad26.COV2.S COVID-19 vaccine or a placebo. This chain's CDR3 is CASSAREDETQYF. The CDR3 DNA reads TGTGCCAGCAGCGCGAGGGAGGACGAGACCCAGTACTTC.